Shown below are 21 T cell receptor beta chains from a single sample sequenced in a study of technical replicates of blood from a handful of donors. Assay: immunoSEQ multiplex PCR; the TCRdb copy retains only in-frame clones and omits some. The sample includes 80,000 to 100,000 clones, around 95% seen only once; the top ten take just over 0.2%. The sequenced sample consisted of T cells isolated from PBMCs. The receptors stem from a human donor in good health.

The chain joins TRBV27 to TRBJ2-2; 8 bases are shared with TRBD2. CDR1 and CDR2 (germline): MNHEY, SMNVEV (reference sequence). V shed 6 bases and J 3 bases; nucleotides not matched to a gene: 12. This CDR3 region has 17 residues. CDR3: CASRPIRREVDTGELFF. CDR3 nucleotide sequence: TGTGCCAGCAGGCCCATAAGGCGGGAGGTAGACACCGGGGAGCTGTTTTTT.

The chain employs TRBV7-9 and TRBJ2-3; 8 positions match TRBD1. CDR1 and CDR2 from the germline V gene are SEHNR and FQNEAQ (reference sequence). V was pared by 0 bases and J by 5 bases, with 10 bases of the junction left unmatched. The CDR3 is made up of 17 amino acids. CDR3 nucleotides: TGTGCCAGCAGCTTAGCGGGGCGACAGGGGACAAGAGATACGCAGTATTTT. Translated: CASSLAGRQGTRDTQYF. The full variable domain, its missing parts supplied by reference TRBV7-9 and TRBJ2-3, is DTGVSQNPRHKITKRGQNVTFRCDPISEHNRLYWYRQTLGQGPEFLTYFQNEAQLEKSRLLSDRFSAERPKGSFSTLEIQRTEQGDSAMYLCASSLAGRQGTRDTQYFGPGTRLTVL.

This clone was observed a few times. The V gene is TRBV10-3, the J gene TRBJ2-4; 10 bases line up with TRBD1. V lost 5 bases and J lost 6; bases outside the gene matches: 7. The germline V gene has CDR1 ENHRY and CDR2 SYGVKD. This CDR3 spans 15 amino acids. CDR3 protein: CAISTTGTGANIQYF. The CDR3 DNA reads as TGTGCCATCAGTACTACCGGGACAGGGGCAAACATTCAGTACTTC.

The gene calls are TRBV6-4 and TRBJ2-1; D is unresolved. Trimming took off 0 bases at V and 4 bases at J, with 10 bases between the two ends. Germline-derived CDR1 and CDR2 are MRHNA and SNTAGT. The CDR3 loop spans 15 amino acids. The CDR3: CASSDSAVLYNEQFF. As DNA, the CDR3 is TGTGCCAGCAGTGACTCGGCGGTTTTGTACAATGAGCAGTTCTTC.

This chain joins TRBV6-1 and TRBJ2-1; no clear D. Trimming cost V 2 bases and J 6 bases, with 8 bases left between them. This CDR3 has 13 amino acids. Germline CDR1 is MNHNS and CDR2 is SASEGT. CDR3 region: CASSEFPSNEQFF. The CDR3, as DNA: TGTGCCAGCAGTGAATTTCCCTCCAATGAGCAGTTCTTC.

The genes are TRBV11-3 and TRBJ1-1; 8 bases map to TRBD1. The V and J ends lost 5 bases and 4 bases, in that order; junction bases with no gene match: 9. Germline V gene lookup returns CDR1 SGHNT and CDR2 YENEEA. CDR3 length: 15 residues. Here the CDR3 reads CASSQGQGAPTEAFF. CDR3 bases: TGTGCCAGCAGCCAAGGCCAGGGGGCGCCCACTGAAGCTTTCTTT.

The V call is TRBV30, the J call TRBJ1-2; no definite D call. The V end was cut by 4 bases, the J end by 3 bases, with 21 bases between. The germline gives CDR1 GTSNPN, CDR2 SVGIG (reference sequence). This CDR3 has 16 residues. CDR3 bases: TGTGCCTGGACCTCCCCAGTGGATCCGAGGCACTATGGCTACACCTTC. It translates to CAWTSPVDPRHYGYTF.

The gene calls are TRBV19 and TRBJ2-1; 7 positions agree with TRBD2. The V gene end was trimmed by 6 bases and the J gene end by 6 bases; junction bases not matched to a gene: 5. The CDR3 length is 13 residues. The germline CDR1 and CDR2 sequences are LNHDA and SQIVND (reference sequence). CDR3 loop: CASSRDYFNEQFF. The DNA for the CDR3 is TGTGCCAGTAGCCGGGACTACTTCAATGAGCAGTTCTTC.

V usage is TRBV9 and J usage is TRBJ1-3; no definite D call. V lost 3 bases and J 4 bases, leaving 5 bases between the germline ends. This CDR3 is 12 amino acids long. CDR1 is SGDLS and CDR2 is YYNGEE in the germline V gene. CDR3 coding DNA: TGTGCCAGCAGCGCGGAGGGAAACACCATATATTTT. It yields the protein CASSAEGNTIYF.

The chain joins TRBV6-1 to TRBJ1-4; a weak D match, TRBD1 (6 bases). V lost 3 bases and J 14 bases, leaving 19 bases between the germline ends. From germline, CDR1 is MNHNS and CDR2 SASEGT. The CDR3 runs to 14 residues. DNA for the CDR3: TGTGCCAGCAGTGATGCAAACAGGGTCGTGGGGCTGTTTTTT. This sequence encodes CASSDANRVVGLFF.

The table lists this clone with a few counts. This rearrangement joins TRBV10-1 to TRBJ1-2, with TRBD1 matching 12 bases. V gave up 5 bases and J gave up 6 bases; unmatched junction bases: 10. CDR1 and CDR2 (germline): WNHNN, SYGVQD (reference sequence). The length of the CDR3 is 16 residues. CDR3 bases: TGCGCCAGCAGTTATCTACGGGACAGGGGGCCGGATGGCTACACCTTC. Its translation: CASSYLRDRGPDGYTF.

The chain carries TRBV30 and TRBJ2-3; D is undetermined. The germline V gene encodes CDR1 GTSNPN and CDR2 SVGIG (reference sequence). V lost 0 bases and J 3 bases, leaving 13 bases between the germline ends. The CDR3 totals 15 residues. CDR3: CAWSVDLFGTDTQYF. The CDR3 DNA reads TGTGCCTGGAGTGTAGACCTCTTCGGGACAGATACGCAGTATTTT.

The V gene is TRBV19, the J gene TRBJ2-1; D is unclear. Trimming pared 1 base from V and 0 bases from J, leaving 7 bases between. Germline CDR1 is LNHDA and CDR2 is SQIVND (reference sequence). The CDR3 loop spans 15 amino acids. This CDR3 reads CASSIARNSYNEQFF. For the CDR3, the DNA is TGTGCCAGTAGTATAGCGCGAAACTCCTACAATGAGCAGTTCTTC.

The rearrangement joins TRBV25-1 to TRBJ2-3, with D possibly matching TRBD2 (6 bases). The V and J ends lost 6 bases and 3 bases respectively, with 16 bases between them. The CDR3 loop spans 15 amino acids. Germline-derived CDR1 and CDR2 are MGHDK and SYGVNS. The CDR3 is CASSLRAGMTDTQYF. The CDR3 DNA follows: TGTGCCAGCAGCCTCAGGGCGGGGATGACAGATACGCAGTATTTT.

The genes are TRBV5-4 and TRBJ2-3; the D gene is possibly TRBD1 (6 bases). The CDR3 has 15 amino acids. V shed 1 base and J shed 1 base, with 10 bases lying between them. Germline CDR1 is SGHNT and CDR2 is YYREEE (reference sequence). CDR3 nucleotide sequence: TGTGCCAGCAGCTTGTGGGGGCGCGGCACAGATACGCAGTATTTT. Amino acid sequence: CASSLWGRGTDTQYF. Using reference TRBV5-4 and TRBJ2-3 for the parts outside the CDR3, the full variable domain is ETGVTQSPTHLIKTRGQQVTLRCSSQSGHNTVSWYQQALGQGPQFIFQYYREEENGRGNFPPRFSGLQFPNYSSELNVNALELDDSALYLCASSLWGRGTDTQYFGPGTRLTVL.

The gene calls are TRBV4-1 and TRBJ1-5; D unclear. CDR1 and CDR2 (germline): MGHRA, YSYEKL. The CDR3 covers 15 residues. V dropped 0 bases and J dropped 2 bases, with 8 bases sitting between them. This chain's CDR3 is CASSQDAQGNQPQHF. CDR3 DNA sequence: TGCGCCAGCAGCCAAGATGCCCAGGGCAATCAGCCCCAGCATTTT.

The chain uses TRBV15 and TRBJ1-4, with TRBD1 identical over 9 bases. After removal of 5 bases from V and 6 bases from J, the junction contained 7 bases not matched to a gene. Germline CDR1 and CDR2: LNHNV and YYDKDF (reference sequence). There are 15 residues in the CDR3. The CDR3 bases are TGTGCCACCAGCTTGGACAGGGGCTGGGATGAAAAACTGTTTTTT. As protein: CATSLDRGWDEKLFF.

The chain employs TRBV29-1 and TRBJ2-2; 8 bases line up with TRBD1. Germline V lookup: CDR1 SQVTM, CDR2 ANQGSEA. CDR3 length equals 13 residues. Trimming removed 4 bases from V and 7 bases from J; junction bases left unmatched: 5. This CDR3 reads CSVGGQGNGELFF. For the CDR3, the DNA is TGCAGCGTTGGTGGACAGGGCAACGGGGAGCTGTTTTTT.

The CDR3 DNA reads TGTGCCAGCAGCTTCCAGGGGCTTGGTGAAGCTTTCTTT. Translating gives CASSFQGLGEAFF. This chain uses TRBV9 with TRBJ1-1, with D tentatively TRBD1 (6 bases). V was pared by 4 bases and J by 7 bases, with 14 bases between. CDR1 SGDLS and CDR2 YYNGEE come from the germline V gene. The CDR3 is made up of 13 amino acids.

The chain joins TRBV11-3 to TRBJ2-7; 9 positions agree with TRBD1. Per the germline V gene, CDR1 is SGHNT and CDR2 is YENEEA. The ends lost 2 bases at V and 3 bases at J; junction bases unmatched: 8. This CDR3 contains 16 residues. CDR3 nucleotides: TGTGCCAGCAGCTTAACCGGGACAGGGTTCGGCTACGAGCAGTACTTC. It specifies CASSLTGTGFGYEQYF.

The chain links TRBV5-8 to TRBJ2-3; 8 bases fit TRBD2. This CDR3 contains 16 residues. Germline V CDR1 and CDR2: SGHTS, YDEGEE. Trimming cost V 4 bases and J 8 bases; bases outside gene matches: 15. CDR3: CASSLQMAGGQGTQYF. CDR3 bases: TGTGCCAGCAGCCTACAAATGGCGGGAGGCCAGGGTACGCAGTATTTT.